The T cell receptor (beta chain) described here comes from a study of circulating and synovial CD4+ cells in juvenile arthritis. A note on this clone: Antigen unknown.

Study results and caveats: CPL versus bulk CD4 samples: T cell genome counts differed by at least an order of magnitude. These blood cells shared more CDR3 sequences with synovium than bulk blood. Some such blood samples were as oligoclonal as synovium.

This CDR3 contains 16 residues. V lost 0 bases and J 0 bases, leaving 12 bases between the germline ends. The germline gives CDR1 MGHRA, CDR2 YSYEKL. Measured with immunoSEQ multiplex PCR; TCRdb has only the in-frame clones, and not every one. The sample contains 36,000 or so clones, approximately 93% of which appear only once. Samples derive from patients with active juvenile idiopathic arthritis. Sequencing was performed on CD4+ T cells from blood. The TCR comes from a human donor with juvenile idiopathic arthritis. V usage is TRBV4-1 and J usage is TRBJ2-7; D call uncertain. The DNA for the CDR3 is TGCGCCAGCAGCCAAGATTGGGCAACGGCCTCCTACGAGCAGTACTTC. It translates to CASSQDWATASYEQYF.